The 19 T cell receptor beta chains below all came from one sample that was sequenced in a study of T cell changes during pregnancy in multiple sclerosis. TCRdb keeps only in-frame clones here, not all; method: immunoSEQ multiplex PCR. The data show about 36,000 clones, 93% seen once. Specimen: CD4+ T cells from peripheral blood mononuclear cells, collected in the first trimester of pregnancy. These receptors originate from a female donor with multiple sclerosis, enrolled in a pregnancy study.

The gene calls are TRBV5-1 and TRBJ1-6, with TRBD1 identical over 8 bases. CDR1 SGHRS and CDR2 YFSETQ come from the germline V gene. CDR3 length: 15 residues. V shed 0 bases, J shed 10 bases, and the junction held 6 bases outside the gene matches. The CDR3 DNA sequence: TGCGCCAGCAGCTTGGGGGGCAGGGGGCGATCACCCCTCCACTTT. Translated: CASSLGGRGRSPLHF.

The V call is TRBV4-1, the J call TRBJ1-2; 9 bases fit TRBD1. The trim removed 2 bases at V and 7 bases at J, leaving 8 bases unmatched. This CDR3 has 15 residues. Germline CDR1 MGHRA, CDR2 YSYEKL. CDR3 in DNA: TGCGCCAGCAGCCAACCCAAACAGGGGGCTCTTGGCTACACCTTC. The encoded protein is CASSQPKQGALGYTF.

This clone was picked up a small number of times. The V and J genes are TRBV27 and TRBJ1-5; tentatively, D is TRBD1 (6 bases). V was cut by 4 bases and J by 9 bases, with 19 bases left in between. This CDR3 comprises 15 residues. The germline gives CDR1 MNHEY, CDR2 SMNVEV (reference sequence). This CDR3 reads CASSSRRGGSGPQHF. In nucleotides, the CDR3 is TGTGCCAGCAGTTCCCGCAGGGGAGGGTCGGGGCCCCAGCATTTT.

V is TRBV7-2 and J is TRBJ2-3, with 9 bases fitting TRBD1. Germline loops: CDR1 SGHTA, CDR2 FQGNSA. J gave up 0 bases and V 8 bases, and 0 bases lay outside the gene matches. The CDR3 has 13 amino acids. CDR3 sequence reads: CASGTGSTDTQYF. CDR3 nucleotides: TGTGCCAGCGGGACAGGGAGCACAGATACGCAGTATTTT.

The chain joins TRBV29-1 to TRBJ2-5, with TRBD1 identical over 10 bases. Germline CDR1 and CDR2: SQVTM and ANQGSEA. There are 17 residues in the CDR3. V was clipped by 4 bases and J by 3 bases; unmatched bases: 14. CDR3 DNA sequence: TGCAGCGTTGGGAAAGGGGACAGGGGCTGGGATAAAGAGACCCAGTACTTC. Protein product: CSVGKGDRGWDKETQYF. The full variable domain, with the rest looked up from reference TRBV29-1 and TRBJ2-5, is SAVISQKPSRDICQRGTSLTIQCQVDSQVTMMFWYRQQPGQSLTLIATANQGSEATYESGFVIDKFPISRPNLTFSTLTVSNMSPEDSSIYLCSVGKGDRGWDKETQYFGPGTRLLVL.

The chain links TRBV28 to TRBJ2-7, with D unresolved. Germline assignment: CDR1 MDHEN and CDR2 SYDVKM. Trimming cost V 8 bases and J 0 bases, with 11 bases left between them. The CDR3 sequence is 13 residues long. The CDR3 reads CASRRGGSYEQYF. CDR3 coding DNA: TGTGCCAGCCGGAGAGGTGGCTCCTACGAGCAGTACTTC.

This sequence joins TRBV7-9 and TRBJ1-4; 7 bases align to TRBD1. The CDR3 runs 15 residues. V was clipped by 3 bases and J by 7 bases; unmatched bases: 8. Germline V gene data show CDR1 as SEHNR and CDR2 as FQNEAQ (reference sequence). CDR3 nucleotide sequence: TGTGCCAGCAGCTTCCCGGCCGGGGACAGTGAAAAACTGTTTTTT. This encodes CASSFPAGDSEKLFF.

Here the CDR3 reads CASKKGLIEETQYF. The CDR3 region has the DNA TGTGCCAGCAAGAAGGGGCTGATAGAAGAGACCCAGTACTTC. V is TRBV28 and J is TRBJ2-5; perhaps TRBD1 as D (5 bases). Trimming stripped 7 bases from V and 3 bases from J, with 15 bases between. This CDR3 contains 14 residues. Germline V gene sequence: CDR1 MDHEN, CDR2 SYDVKM.

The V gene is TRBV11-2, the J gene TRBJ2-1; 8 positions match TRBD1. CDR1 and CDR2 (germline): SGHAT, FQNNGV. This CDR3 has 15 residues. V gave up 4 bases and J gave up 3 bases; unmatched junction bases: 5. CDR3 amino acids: CASSYRDRIYNEQFF. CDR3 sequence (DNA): TGTGCCAGCAGCTACCGGGACAGGATCTACAATGAGCAGTTCTTC.

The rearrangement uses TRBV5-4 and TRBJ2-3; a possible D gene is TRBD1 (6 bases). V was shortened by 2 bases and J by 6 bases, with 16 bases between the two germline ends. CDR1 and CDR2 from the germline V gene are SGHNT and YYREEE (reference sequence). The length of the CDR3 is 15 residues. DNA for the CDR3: TGTGCCAGCAGCTTAGGGCAGGGGCAATCGGATACGCAGTATTTT. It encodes CASSLGQGQSDTQYF. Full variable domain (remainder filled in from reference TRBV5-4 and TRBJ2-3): ETGVTQSPTHLIKTRGQQVTLRCSSQSGHNTVSWYQQALGQGPQFIFQYYREEENGRGNFPPRFSGLQFPNYSSELNVNALELDDSALYLCASSLGQGQSDTQYFGPGTRLTVL.

The CDR3 sequence: CAWSAGQGVNQPQHF. Here the CDR3 DNA reads TGTGCCTGGAGTGCGGGACAGGGGGTCAATCAGCCCCAGCATTTT. V and J are TRBV30 and TRBJ1-5, with 11 bases identical to TRBD1. Germline loops: CDR1 GTSNPN, CDR2 SVGIG (reference sequence). V lost 1 base, J lost 3 bases, and 2 bases stayed unmatched. The CDR3 consists of 15 residues.

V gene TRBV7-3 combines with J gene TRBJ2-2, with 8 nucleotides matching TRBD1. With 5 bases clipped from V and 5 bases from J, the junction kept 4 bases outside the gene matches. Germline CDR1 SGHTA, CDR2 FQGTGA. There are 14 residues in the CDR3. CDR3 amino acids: CASSRQGATGELFF. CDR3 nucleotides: TGTGCCAGCAGCAGGCAGGGGGCGACCGGGGAGCTGTTTTTT. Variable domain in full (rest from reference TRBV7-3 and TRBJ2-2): GAGVSQTPSNKVTEKGKYVELRCDPISGHTALYWYRQSLGQGPEFLIYFQGTGAADDSGLPNDRFFAVRPEGSVSTLKIQRTERGDSAVYLCASSRQGATGELFFGEGSRLTVL.

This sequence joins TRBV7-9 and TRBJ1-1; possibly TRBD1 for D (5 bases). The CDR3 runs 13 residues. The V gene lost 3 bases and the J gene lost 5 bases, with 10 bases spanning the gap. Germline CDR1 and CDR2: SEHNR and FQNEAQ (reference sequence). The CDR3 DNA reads TGTGCCAGCAGCTTCAAGGGGAAGACTGAAGCTTTCTTT. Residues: CASSFKGKTEAFF.

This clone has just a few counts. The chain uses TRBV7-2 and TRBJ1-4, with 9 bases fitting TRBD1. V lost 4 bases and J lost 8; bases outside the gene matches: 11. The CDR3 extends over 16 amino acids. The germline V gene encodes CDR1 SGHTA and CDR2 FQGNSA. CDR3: CASSSYRGQGREKLFF. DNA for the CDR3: TGTGCCAGCAGCTCCTACCGGGGACAGGGACGCGAAAAACTGTTTTTT.

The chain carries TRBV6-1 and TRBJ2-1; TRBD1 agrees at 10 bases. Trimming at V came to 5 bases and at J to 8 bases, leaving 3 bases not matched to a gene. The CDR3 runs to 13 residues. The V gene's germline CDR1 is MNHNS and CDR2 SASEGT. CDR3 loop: CASSRDRGDEQFF. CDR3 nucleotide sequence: TGTGCCAGCAGTCGGGACAGGGGCGATGAGCAGTTCTTC.

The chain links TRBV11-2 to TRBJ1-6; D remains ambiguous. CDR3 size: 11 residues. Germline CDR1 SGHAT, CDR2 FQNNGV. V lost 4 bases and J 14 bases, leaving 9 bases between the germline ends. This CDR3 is CASSSSRALHF. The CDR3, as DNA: TGTGCCAGCAGCTCCTCAAGAGCCCTCCACTTT. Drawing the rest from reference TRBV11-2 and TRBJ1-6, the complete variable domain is EAGVAQSPRYKIIEKRQSVAFWCNPISGHATLYWYQQILGQGPKLLIQFQNNGVVDDSQLPKDRFSAERLKGVDSTLKIQPAKLEDSAVYLCASSSSRALHFGNGTRLTVT.

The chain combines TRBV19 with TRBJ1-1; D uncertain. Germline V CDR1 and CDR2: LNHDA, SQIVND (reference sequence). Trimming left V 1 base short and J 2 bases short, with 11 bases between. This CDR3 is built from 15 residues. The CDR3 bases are TGTGCCAGTAGTATAGGGGCACGGGGAAACACTGAAGCTTTCTTT. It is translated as CASSIGARGNTEAFF.

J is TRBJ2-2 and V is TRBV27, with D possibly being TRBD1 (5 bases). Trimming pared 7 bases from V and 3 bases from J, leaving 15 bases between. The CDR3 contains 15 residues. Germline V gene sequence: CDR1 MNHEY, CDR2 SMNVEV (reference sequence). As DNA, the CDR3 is TGTGCCAGCAAAGGGGTAGTGGTGGACACCGGGGAGCTGTTTTTT. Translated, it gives CASKGVVVDTGELFF.

The CDR3 bases are TGTGCCAGCAGCCATCTAATTCTTCCCCAAGCTTTCTTT. This codes for CASSHLILPQAFF. The chain has TRBV6-1 and TRBJ1-1, with D unresolved. The CDR3 sequence is 13 residues long. From germline, CDR1 is MNHNS and CDR2 SASEGT. V was shortened by 6 bases and J by 9 bases, with 17 bases between the two germline ends.